The clone carrying this T cell receptor beta chain was counted only a few times. Its specificity is unknown. This record belongs to a study of identical twins. Study outcomes and limitations: Conclusions rested on cross-sectional statistics rather than following the same donors.

V was cut by 4 bases and J by 6 bases, with 9 bases left in between. In germline, CDR1 is LGHDT, CDR2 YNNKEL (reference sequence). There are 12 residues in the CDR3. Template switching (which added a universal primer site) was used, and cDNA carried unique molecular identifiers. In TCRdb, the 5' RACE reads were re-called with MiXCR into one record per CDR3 protein. The repertoire holds some 730,000 distinct CDR3 sequences, with about 20% as singletons. These same data were also listed under a study on T cells expressing NK-cell markers.

The clonotype comes from a woman younger than 30 in good health. Sequencing was performed on PBMCs. This chain links TRBV3-1 with TRBJ1-2; D is undetermined. The CDR3: CASSLRADGYTF. In DNA form, the CDR3 reads TGTGCCAGCAGCCTTCGGGCGGATGGCTACACCTTC.